Each of the 23 T cell receptor beta chains below was sequenced from the same sample in a study of blood T cell repertoires in COVID-19. Profiling relied on immunoSEQ multiplex PCR, and the TCRdb table lists in-frame clones only, not all of them. This table has about 110,000 clones, around 86% appearing once. Sequencing was performed on peripheral blood. The receptors shown here come from a man aged 50 to 60 with acute or convalescent COVID-19.

The rearrangement joins TRBV12-5 to TRBJ1-1; D not resolved. V lost 0 bases and J 1 base, leaving 9 bases between the germline ends. The length of the CDR3 is 15 residues. Germline V gene data show CDR1 as LGHNT and CDR2 as FRNRAP. The CDR3 loop reads CASGLVLVRNTEAFF. In DNA form, the CDR3 reads TGTGCTAGTGGTTTGGTATTGGTCAGGAACACTGAAGCTTTCTTT.

The rearrangement joins TRBV5-4 to TRBJ2-5; D remains unclear. This CDR3 spans 15 amino acids. CDR1 is SGHNT, CDR2 YYREEE, per germline (reference sequence). The V gene lost 0 bases and the J gene lost 1 base, with 10 bases spanning the gap. The CDR3 DNA reads as TGTGCCAGCAGCTTGGAGCCCCTAGTCCAAGAGACCCAGTACTTC. Protein product: CASSLEPLVQETQYF.

This clone was observed a few times. The chain is built from TRBV19 and TRBJ2-7; TRBD1 agrees at 7 bases. V gave up 6 bases and J gave up 5 bases; unmatched junction bases: 10. This CDR3 contains 14 residues. The germline V gene has CDR1 LNHDA and CDR2 SQIVND (reference sequence). The CDR3 DNA is TGTGCCAGTAGGAACAGGGGTCCGGGTGACGAGCAGTACTTC. Encoded protein: CASRNRGPGDEQYF.

The chain uses TRBV5-1 and TRBJ2-5, with 9 bases that match TRBD1. Germline V gene sequence: CDR1 SGHRS, CDR2 YFSETQ. Trimming at V came to 4 bases and at J to 5 bases, leaving 6 bases not matched to a gene. This CDR3 is 14 amino acids long. Here the CDR3 DNA reads TGCGCCAGCAGCCGTTCGACAGGGGGGGAGACCCAGTACTTC. It translates to CASSRSTGGETQYF.

This clone was detected a few times. The J gene is TRBJ1-3, the V gene TRBV18; weak D call: TRBD1 (5 bases). Germline lookup yields CDR1 KGHSH and CDR2 LQKENI. This CDR3 is 16 amino acids long. V was clipped by 1 base and J by 2 bases, with 12 bases between them. CDR3 coding DNA: TGTGCCAGCTCACCACGGCAGGTGGGGCCTGGAAACACCATATATTTT. This encodes CASSPRQVGPGNTIYF.

This chain joins TRBV2 and TRBJ1-2, with 8 bases identical to TRBD1. The CDR3 extends over 13 amino acids. Germline V lookup: CDR1 SNHLY, CDR2 FYNNEI. V lost 8 bases and J lost 6; bases outside the gene matches: 8. The DNA for the CDR3 is TGTGCCAGCGGGACAGGTCTTAGTCATGGCTACACCTTC. This sequence encodes CASGTGLSHGYTF.

This clone was seen once. The V and J genes are TRBV7-3 and TRBJ2-1, with 7 bases lining up with TRBD2. With V trimmed by 2 bases and J by 2 bases, 6 bases remained unmatched. Germline assignment: CDR1 SGHTA and CDR2 FQGTGA. The CDR3 length is 16 residues. This CDR3 reads CASSLQLASTYNEQFF. The CDR3 DNA sequence: TGTGCCAGCAGCTTACAACTAGCGTCAACCTACAATGAGCAGTTCTTC.

The chain joins TRBV19 to TRBJ2-7; 8 bases map to TRBD1. This CDR3 region has 15 residues. With V trimmed by 3 bases and J by 2 bases, 6 bases remained unmatched. The germline gives CDR1 LNHDA, CDR2 SQIVND (reference sequence). The CDR3 sequence is CASSIYGTGPYEQYF. The CDR3, as DNA: TGTGCCAGTAGTATTTACGGGACAGGACCCTACGAGCAGTACTTC.

The chain couples TRBV19 to TRBJ1-5; no clear D. The germline CDR1 and CDR2 sequences are LNHDA and SQIVND (reference sequence). Trimming pared 3 bases from V and 6 bases from J, leaving 9 bases between. This CDR3 spans 13 amino acids. The CDR3 coding sequence is TGTGCCAGTAGTATGGGCCTGCGTCAGCCCCAGCATTTT. It translates to CASSMGLRQPQHF.

The chain links TRBV4-2 to TRBJ2-5; unclear D gene. This CDR3 is built from 16 residues. V shed 1 base and J shed 1 base, with 13 bases lying between them. Germline V lookup: CDR1 LGHNA, CDR2 YNFKEQ. CDR3 bases: TGTGCCAGCAGCCAAGGGCGGTTACTGCCCCAAGAGACCCAGTACTTC. Protein product: CASSQGRLLPQETQYF.

The chain combines TRBV7-9 with TRBJ2-1; 13 bases fit TRBD2. Germline V gives CDR1 SEHNR, CDR2 FQNEAQ (reference sequence). The CDR3 consists of 17 residues. J lost 3 bases, V lost 5 bases, and 7 bases had no gene match. Here the CDR3 reads CASSNGLAGAGYNEQFF. The CDR3 DNA sequence: TGTGCCAGCAGCAACGGACTAGCGGGAGCGGGCTACAATGAGCAGTTCTTC.

The V and J genes are TRBV10-3 and TRBJ2-5; D is ambiguous. The CDR3 covers 15 residues. Germline-derived CDR1 and CDR2 are ENHRY and SYGVKD. V lost 0 bases to trimming and J lost 5 bases, with 13 bases between them. CDR3 DNA sequence: TGTGCCATCAGTGAGTCTAAGAGAGCTGATGAGACCCAGTACTTC. This gives the protein CAISESKRADETQYF.

The chain combines TRBV5-6 with TRBJ2-7; the D gene is possibly TRBD1 (6 bases). V was cut by 7 bases and J by 5 bases, with 13 bases left in between. The germline CDR1 and CDR2 sequences are SGHDT and YYEEEE. The CDR3 consists of 12 residues. The CDR3 spells CASQGMGDEQYF. The CDR3 bases are TGTGCCAGCCAGGGGATGGGTGACGAGCAGTACTTC.

A single count supports this clone. This sequence joins TRBV27 and TRBJ1-4; the D gene is possibly TRBD1 (5 bases). This CDR3 region has 18 residues. V lost 0 bases, J lost 4 bases, and 18 bases lay in between. Looked up from germline, CDR1 is MNHEY and CDR2 is SMNVEV (reference sequence). The CDR3 DNA is TGTGCCAGCAGTTTATCGAATAGACAGCAAGGTCGTAATGAAAAACTGTTTTTT. This gives the protein CASSLSNRQQGRNEKLFF.

This sequence joins TRBV10-3 and TRBJ1-1; D not certain. CDR3 length equals 12 residues. Trimming shortened V by 2 bases and J by 4 bases, and 5 bases separated the two germline ends. In germline, CDR1 is ENHRY, CDR2 SYGVKD. In DNA, the CDR3 is TGTGCCATCAGTGAGGTAGTCACTGAAGCTTTCTTT. This encodes CAISEVVTEAFF.

This clone appeared many times. The V and J genes are TRBV2 and TRBJ2-7; the match to TRBD1 covers 8 bases. V lost 7 bases to trimming and J lost 8 bases; unmatched junction nucleotides: 16. This CDR3 spans 15 amino acids. Germline V gene data show CDR1 as SNHLY and CDR2 as FYNNEI. CDR3 sequence: CASTSDRANPTKQYF. The CDR3 nucleotides are TGTGCCAGCACCTCGGACAGGGCAAATCCTACGAAGCAGTACTTC.

The chain is built from TRBV6-5 and TRBJ1-3, with D unresolved. V shed 2 bases and J shed 0 bases, with 11 bases lying between them. CDR3 length: 16 amino acids. From germline, CDR1 is MNHEY and CDR2 SVGAGI. The CDR3 region has the DNA TGTGCCAGCAGTTACGCCCCTTTGAGCTCTGGAAACACCATATATTTT. Amino acids: CASSYAPLSSGNTIYF.

The J gene is TRBJ1-1, the V gene TRBV10-3; 8 bases agree with TRBD1. The ends lost 3 bases at V and 4 bases at J; junction bases unmatched: 10. The CDR3 extends over 16 amino acids. Per germline, CDR1 ENHRY and CDR2 SYGVKD. The CDR3 sequence: CAISERKPGGITEAFF. DNA for the CDR3: TGTGCCATCAGTGAAAGAAAGCCAGGGGGCATCACTGAAGCTTTCTTT.

J is TRBJ2-2 and V is TRBV14; tentatively, D is TRBD2 (7 bases). The V end lost 4 bases, the J end lost 4 bases, and 16 bases lay between the germline ends. The CDR3 runs to 16 residues. Germline V gives CDR1 SGHDN, CDR2 FVKESK. The CDR3 DNA reads as TGTGCCAGCAGCCTCCTCGGGGGGCGAAGCACCGGGGAGCTGTTTTTT. This sequence encodes CASSLLGGRSTGELFF.

V gene TRBV6-5 combines with J gene TRBJ1-4, with D possibly TRBD1 on 5 matching bases. Germline values: CDR1 MNHEY, CDR2 SVGAGI. Trimming shortened V by 7 bases and J by 3 bases, and 15 bases separated the two germline ends. This CDR3 region has 15 residues. In nucleotides, the CDR3 is TGTGCCAGCACTGACTCCCGGGGGGCTAATGAAAAACTGTTTTTT. The encoded protein is CASTDSRGANEKLFF.

The J gene is TRBJ2-7, the V gene TRBV24-1; TRBD1 is a possible D gene (5 bases). The CDR3 totals 13 residues. Germline V gene data show CDR1 as KGHDR and CDR2 as SFDVKD. V was trimmed by 4 bases and J by 5 bases, leaving 11 bases between them. CDR3 DNA sequence: TGTGCCACCAGTGAAGCAGGGCGGCACGAGCAGTACTTC. Encoded protein: CATSEAGRHEQYF.

V usage is TRBV14 and J usage is TRBJ1-6; 8 nucleotides align to TRBD1. CDR1 and CDR2 from the germline V gene are SGHDN and FVKESK. The CDR3 sequence is 15 residues long. With V trimmed by 1 base and J by 8 bases, 4 bases remained unmatched. Here the CDR3 DNA reads TGTGCCAGCAGCCAAGTGTCAGGGGGCCATTCACCCCTCCACTTT. As protein: CASSQVSGGHSPLHF.

This clone was seen a handful of times. V and J are TRBV18 and TRBJ1-1; D gene uncertain. Germline assignment: CDR1 KGHSH and CDR2 LQKENI. V lost 2 bases, J lost 6 bases, and 13 bases lay in between. The CDR3 spans 14 residues. The CDR3 DNA reads as TGTGCCAGCTCACCAGAGGGCGACGGCGCTGAAGCTTTCTTT. Translating gives CASSPEGDGAEAFF. The full variable domain, its missing parts supplied by reference TRBV18 and TRBJ1-1, is NAGVMQNPRHLVRRRGQEARLRCSPMKGHSHVYWYRQLPEEGLKFMVYLQKENIIDESGMPKERFSAEFPKEGPSILRIQQVVRGDSAAYFCASSPEGDGAEAFFGQGTRLTVV.